The entry that follows covers one T cell receptor (beta chain) sequence. This entry belongs to a study of T-cell reconstitution after alpha-beta-depleted transplantation in children. Unique molecular identifiers were built into the TCRbeta library. TCRdb reprocessed the PCR reads via MiXCR and lists one record per CDR3 protein. The table has approximately 350,000 distinct CDR3 sequences, about an eighth seen once; the top ten hold 3.5% to 4.5%. The CDR3 is 19 residues long. Germline loops: CDR1 MGHDK, CDR2 SYGVNS. V gave up 4 bases and J gave up 4 bases; unmatched junction bases: 17. Sequencing was performed on PBMCs, taken from the stem cell graft. The receptor comes from a human donor who donated a stem cell graft to a child with Fanconi anemia. The chain is built from TRBV25-1 and TRBJ2-2; 8 nucleotides align to TRBD2. The CDR3 loop is CASSGRQPGAGAGTGELFF. DNA of the CDR3: TGTGCCAGCAGTGGTCGGCAACCCGGAGCGGGGGCCGGCACCGGGGAGCTGTTTTTT. Together with reference TRBV25-1 and TRBJ2-2, the CDR3 gives the full variable domain: EADIYQTPRYLVIGTGKKITLECSQTMGHDKMYWYQQDPGMELHLIHYSYGVNSTEKGDLSSESTVSRIRTEHFPLTLESARPSHTSQYLCASSGRQPGAGAGTGELFFGEGSRLTVL.